This T cell receptor beta chain derives from a study of T cell responses to AZD1222 COVID-19 vaccine. General study findings and limits: Spike-specific TCR breadth rose after two AZD1222 doses, and depth rose as well. Clonal diversity may have been underestimated in mostly white British donors. Just a handful of AZD1222 recipients tested seropositive at baseline.

Only in-frame clones appear in the TCRdb table, and some are missing; sequencing was by immunoSEQ multiplex PCR. The repertoire holds approximately 150,000 clones, with about 92% as singletons. Per germline, CDR1 SEHNR and CDR2 FQNEAQ (reference sequence). The CDR3 covers 15 residues. With 1 base removed from V and 2 bases from J, the gap between germline ends came to 10 bases. As regards this clone: Its matching antigen is unknown.

The origin of this receptor is an adult who received the AZD1222 COVID-19 vaccine. Sequenced here: peripheral blood, sampled 28 days after the second AZD1222 dose. This chain links TRBV7-9 with TRBJ2-3, with no clear D. The CDR3 loop reads CASSLGSTLTDTQYF. The CDR3 nucleotides read TGTGCCAGCAGCTTAGGGAGCACTCTCACAGATACGCAGTATTTT.